This TCR beta chain was documented in a study of shared clonotypes between healthy human individuals. Overall study: A donor's plate count was three for CD4 naive and three for CD4 memory; CD8 naive had two and CD8 memory one.

Sequencing used immunoSEQ multiplex PCR; TCRdb keeps in-frame clones, though not all of them. The data show 2 million to 2.5 million clones, 90% to 95% seen once. Study-wide findings and caveats: Clonotypes shared by all four sorted-subset donors had higher generation probabilities than non-shared clonotypes. Relative to memory subsets, naive subsets generally showed larger estimated richness. Shared across a handful of donors were about 4.8% of the naive CD4 clonotypes.

CDR1 and CDR2 from the germline V gene are KGHSH and LQKENI. The CDR3 totals 16 residues. Trimming took off 0 bases at V and 0 bases at J, with 11 bases between the two ends. This clone was observed once. Its antigen is unknown. The clonotype comes from a man aged 18 to 30 in good health. Some clones in this sample may be carry-over from other donors' samples. This chain joins TRBV18 and TRBJ1-1, with D maybe TRBD1 (5 bases). Specimen: naive CD4+ T cells from PBMCs. Described subset: CD45RA+ positively selected. CDR3: CASSPPGGRVNTEAFF. The CDR3 bases are TGTGCCAGCTCACCACCGGGGGGTAGGGTGAACACTGAAGCTTTCTTT.